A single sample gave rise to the 3 T cell receptor beta chains below, sequenced in a study of blood T cell repertoires in COVID-19. Profiled with immunoSEQ multiplex PCR; TCRdb holds only in-frame clones, not every one. This sample has under 200,000 clones, with 85% to 90% found just once. The sample consisted of peripheral blood. The receptors derive from a woman between 65 and 79 years old with COVID-19, enrolled during active disease.

The rearrangement uses TRBV4-1 and TRBJ1-4; 12 bases agree with TRBD1. Germline trimming cut 1 base from V and 8 bases from J; bases unmatched to any gene: 5. Germline CDR1 reads MGHRA; CDR2 reads YSYEKL. This CDR3 spans 16 amino acids. CDR3 region: CASSQVVGTGGEKLFF. Here the CDR3 DNA reads TGCGCCAGCAGCCAAGTTGTTGGGACAGGGGGCGAAAAACTGTTTTTT.

V usage is TRBV28 and J usage is TRBJ2-7, with D possibly being TRBD2 (5 bases). The V and J ends lost 8 bases and 7 bases respectively, with 9 bases between them. Germline CDR1 MDHEN, CDR2 SYDVKM. This CDR3 has 10 amino acids. This chain's CDR3 is CASGSSEQYF. Here the CDR3 DNA reads TGTGCCAGCGGGAGTTCAGAGCAGTACTTC.

The table lists this clone with a count of one. J is TRBJ1-2 and V is TRBV30, with TRBD1 identical over 9 bases. Germline CDR1 reads GTSNPN; CDR2 reads SVGIG (reference sequence). This CDR3 contains 15 residues. J gave up 4 bases and V 2 bases, and 8 bases lay outside the gene matches. The CDR3 DNA sequence: TGTGCCTGGAGTCCCGACGACAGGGGGGTCTATGGCTACACCTTC. It yields the protein CAWSPDDRGVYGYTF.